The table lists the clone carrying this T cell receptor beta chain with many counts. This specimen comes from a study of identical twins. Using its own MiXCR run on the 5' RACE reads, TCRdb lists one record per CDR3 protein. The profile covers roughly 770,000 distinct CDR3 sequences, with about 20% appearing a single time and 10% to 15% taken by the ten largest. CDR3 size: 14 residues. Germline assignment: CDR1 SGHRS and CDR2 YFSETQ. Trimming removed 4 bases from V and 3 bases from J; junction bases left unmatched: 4. The same sample was also used in a study of T cells expressing NK-cell markers.

Specimen: PBMCs. The V call is TRBV5-1, the J call TRBJ2-1; 7 bases are a match to TRBD1. This sequence originates from a woman aged 18 to 35 in good health. CDR3 nucleotide sequence: TGCGCCAGCAGCCCAGGACAGGACTACAATGAGCAGTTCTTC. This translates into CASSPGQDYNEQFF.